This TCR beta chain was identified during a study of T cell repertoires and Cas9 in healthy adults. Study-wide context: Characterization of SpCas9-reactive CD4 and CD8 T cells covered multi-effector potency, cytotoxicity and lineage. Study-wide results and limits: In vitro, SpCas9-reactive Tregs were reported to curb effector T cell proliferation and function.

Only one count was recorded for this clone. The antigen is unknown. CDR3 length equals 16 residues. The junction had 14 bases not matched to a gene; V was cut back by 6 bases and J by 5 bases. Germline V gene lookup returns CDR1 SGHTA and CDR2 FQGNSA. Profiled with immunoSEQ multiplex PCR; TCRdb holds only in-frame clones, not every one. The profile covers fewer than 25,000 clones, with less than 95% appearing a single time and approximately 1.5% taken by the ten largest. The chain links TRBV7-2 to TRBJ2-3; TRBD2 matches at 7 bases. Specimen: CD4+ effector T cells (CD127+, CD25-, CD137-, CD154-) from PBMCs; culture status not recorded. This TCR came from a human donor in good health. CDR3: CASRRFPGGGGDTQYF. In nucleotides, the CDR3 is TGTGCCAGCAGAAGATTCCCGGGAGGTGGTGGAGATACGCAGTATTTT.